The 2 T cell receptor beta chains presented below share a single source sample, sequenced in a study of T cell responses to AZD1222 COVID-19 vaccine (dated by TCRdb to about 2021). In the paper's terms, the time point label means: about 28 days (+/-7) after the second vaccine dose. Libraries were prepared through the immunoSEQ multiplex PCR assay. The source is immuneACCESS, and TCRdb retained only in-frame sequences with V and J called. Part of the clones is not carried over; for the studies checked, unresolved V genes explain less than half of this, and the remainder is unexplained. Recorded for this sample are roughly 100,000 clones; about 90% of them occurred a single time. The ten largest account for 8% of the sample. Sequencing was performed on peripheral blood, taken 28 days after the second AZD1222 dose. These receptors were obtained from an adult who received the AZD1222 COVID-19 vaccine.

V usage is TRBV27 and J usage is TRBJ1-6; possible D gene TRBD1, 5 bases. The CDR3 runs to 16 residues. Germline CDR1 MNHEY, CDR2 SMNVEV (reference sequence). Trimming left V 6 bases short and J 1 base short, with 13 bases between. CDR3 DNA: TGTGCCAGCAGCCATGGGGGGGTTTCCTATAATTCACCCCTCCACTTT. This translates into CASSHGGVSYNSPLHF.

The V call is TRBV10-1, the J call TRBJ2-5; D is undetermined. Trimming took 0 bases from V and 5 from J, leaving 16 bases between them. Germline CDR1 reads WNHNN; CDR2 reads SYGVQD (reference sequence). CDR3 length equals 16 residues. The CDR3 DNA follows: TGCGCCAGCAGTGAGTCTTTGGCAGAAAAGTGGGAGACCCAGTACTTC. Translated, it gives CASSESLAEKWETQYF.